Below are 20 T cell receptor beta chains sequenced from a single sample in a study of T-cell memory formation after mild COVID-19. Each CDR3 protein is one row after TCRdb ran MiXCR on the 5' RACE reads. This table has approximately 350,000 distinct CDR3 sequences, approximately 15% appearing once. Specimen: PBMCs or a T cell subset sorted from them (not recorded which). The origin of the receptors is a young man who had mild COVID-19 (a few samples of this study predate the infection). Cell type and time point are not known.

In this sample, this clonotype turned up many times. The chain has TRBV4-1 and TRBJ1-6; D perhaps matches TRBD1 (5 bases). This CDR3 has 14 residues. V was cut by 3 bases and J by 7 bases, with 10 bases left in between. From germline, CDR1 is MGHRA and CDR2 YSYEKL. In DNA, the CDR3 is TGCGCCAGCAGCCAGCAAGGGGTAAATTCACCCCTCCACTTT. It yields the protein CASSQQGVNSPLHF.

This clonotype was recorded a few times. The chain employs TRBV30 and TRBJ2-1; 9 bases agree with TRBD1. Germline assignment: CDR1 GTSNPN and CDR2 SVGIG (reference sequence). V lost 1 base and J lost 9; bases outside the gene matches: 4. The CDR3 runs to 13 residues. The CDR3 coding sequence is TGTGCCTGGAGTGCGGACAGGGGTGGTGAGCAGTTCTTC. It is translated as CAWSADRGGEQFF.

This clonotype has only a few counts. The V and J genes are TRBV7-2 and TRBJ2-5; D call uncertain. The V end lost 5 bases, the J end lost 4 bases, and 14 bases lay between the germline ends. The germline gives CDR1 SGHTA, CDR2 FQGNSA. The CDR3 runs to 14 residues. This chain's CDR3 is CASSDPTGRETQYF. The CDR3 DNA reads TGTGCCAGCAGCGACCCCACTGGAAGAGAGACCCAGTACTTC.

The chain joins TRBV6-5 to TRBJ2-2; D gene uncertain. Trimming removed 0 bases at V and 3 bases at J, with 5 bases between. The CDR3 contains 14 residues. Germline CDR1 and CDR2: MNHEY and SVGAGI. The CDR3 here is CASSYSSYTGELFF. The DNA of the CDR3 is TGTGCCAGCAGTTACTCATCGTACACCGGGGAGCTGTTTTTT.

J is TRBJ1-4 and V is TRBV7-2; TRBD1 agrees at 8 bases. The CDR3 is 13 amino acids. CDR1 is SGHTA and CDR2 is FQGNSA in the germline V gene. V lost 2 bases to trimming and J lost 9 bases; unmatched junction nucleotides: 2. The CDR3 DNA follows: TGTGCCAGCAGCTTACAGGGGGCGCAAAAACTGTTTTTT. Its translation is CASSLQGAQKLFF.

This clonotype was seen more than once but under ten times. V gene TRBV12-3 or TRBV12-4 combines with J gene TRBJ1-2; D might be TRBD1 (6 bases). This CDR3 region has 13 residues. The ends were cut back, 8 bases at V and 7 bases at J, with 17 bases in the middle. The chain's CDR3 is CASASFRGSGYTF. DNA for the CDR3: TGTGCCAGCGCCTCCTTCAGGGGCTCTGGCTACACCTTC.

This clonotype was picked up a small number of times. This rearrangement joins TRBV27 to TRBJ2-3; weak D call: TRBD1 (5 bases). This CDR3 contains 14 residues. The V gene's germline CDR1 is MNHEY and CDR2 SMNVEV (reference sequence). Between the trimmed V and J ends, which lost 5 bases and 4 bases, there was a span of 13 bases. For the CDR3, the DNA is TGTGCCAGCAGTGCCAGGGTTTCCGCAGATACGCAGTATTTT. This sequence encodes CASSARVSADTQYF.

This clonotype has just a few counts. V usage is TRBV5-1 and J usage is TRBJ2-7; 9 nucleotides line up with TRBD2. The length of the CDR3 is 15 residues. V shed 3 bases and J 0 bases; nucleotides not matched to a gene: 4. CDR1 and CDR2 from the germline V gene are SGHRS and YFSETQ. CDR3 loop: CASSWLAGNSYEQYF. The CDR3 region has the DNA TGCGCCAGCAGCTGGCTAGCGGGAAACTCCTACGAGCAGTACTTC.

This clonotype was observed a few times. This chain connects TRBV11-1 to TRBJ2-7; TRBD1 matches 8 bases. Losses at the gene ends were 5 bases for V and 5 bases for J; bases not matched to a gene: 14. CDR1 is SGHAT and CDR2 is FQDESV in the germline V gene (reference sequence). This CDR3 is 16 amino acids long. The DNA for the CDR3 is TGTGCCAGCAGCCTTACCGGAGGAGGACAGGGAGACGAGCAGTACTTC. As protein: CASSLTGGGQGDEQYF.

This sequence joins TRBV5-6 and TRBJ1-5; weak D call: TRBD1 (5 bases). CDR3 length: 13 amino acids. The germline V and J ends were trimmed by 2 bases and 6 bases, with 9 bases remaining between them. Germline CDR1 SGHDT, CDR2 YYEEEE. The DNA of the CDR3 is TGTGCCAGCAGCTTATCGGGGGTTCAGCCCCAGCATTTT. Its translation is CASSLSGVQPQHF.

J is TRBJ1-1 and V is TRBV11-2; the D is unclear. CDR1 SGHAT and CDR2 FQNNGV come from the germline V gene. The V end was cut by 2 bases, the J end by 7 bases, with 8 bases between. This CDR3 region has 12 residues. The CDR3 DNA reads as TGTGCCAGCAGCTTAAGGGCCCTTGAAGCTTTCTTT. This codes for CASSLRALEAFF.

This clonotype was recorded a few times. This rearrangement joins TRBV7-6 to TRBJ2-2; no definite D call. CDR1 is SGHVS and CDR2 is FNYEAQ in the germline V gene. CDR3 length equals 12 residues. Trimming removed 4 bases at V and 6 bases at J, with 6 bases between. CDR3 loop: CASSSWAGELFF. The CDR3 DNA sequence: TGTGCCAGCAGCTCTTGGGCCGGGGAGCTGTTTTTT.

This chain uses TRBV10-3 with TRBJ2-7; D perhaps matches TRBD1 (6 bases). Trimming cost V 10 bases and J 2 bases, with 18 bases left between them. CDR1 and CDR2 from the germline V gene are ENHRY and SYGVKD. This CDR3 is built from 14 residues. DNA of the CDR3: TGTGCCACTATACCAGGGGAAGGGGCCTACGAGCAGTACTTC. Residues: CATIPGEGAYEQYF.

The CDR3 protein is CASSVTSGGAINEQFF. The CDR3 DNA follows: TGTGCCAGCAGTGTCACTAGCGGGGGGGCCATCAATGAGCAGTTCTTC. The chain links TRBV27 to TRBJ2-1; 13 bases align to TRBD2. After removal of 5 bases from V and 6 bases from J, the junction contained 7 bases not matched to a gene. CDR3 length equals 16 residues. CDR1 and CDR2 from the germline V gene are MNHEY and SMNVEV (reference sequence).

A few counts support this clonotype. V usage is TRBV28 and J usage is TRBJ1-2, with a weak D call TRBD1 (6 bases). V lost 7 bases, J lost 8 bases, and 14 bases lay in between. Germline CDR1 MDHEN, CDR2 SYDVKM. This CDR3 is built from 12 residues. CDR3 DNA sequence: TGTGCCAGCACCGCGACAGGAGGGGGCTACACCTTC. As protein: CASTATGGGYTF.

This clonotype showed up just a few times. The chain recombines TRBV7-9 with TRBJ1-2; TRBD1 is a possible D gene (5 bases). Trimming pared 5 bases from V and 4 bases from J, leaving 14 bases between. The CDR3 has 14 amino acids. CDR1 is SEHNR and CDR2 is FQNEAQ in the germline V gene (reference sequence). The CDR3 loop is CASSRGTASYGYTF. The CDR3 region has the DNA TGTGCCAGCAGCCGGGGGACGGCTAGCTATGGCTACACCTTC.

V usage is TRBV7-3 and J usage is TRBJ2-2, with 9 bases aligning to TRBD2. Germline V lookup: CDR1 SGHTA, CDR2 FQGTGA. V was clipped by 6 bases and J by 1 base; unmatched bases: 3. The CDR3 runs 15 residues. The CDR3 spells CASRELAGNTGELFF. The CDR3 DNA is TGTGCCAGCAGAGAACTAGCGGGGAACACCGGGGAGCTGTTTTTT. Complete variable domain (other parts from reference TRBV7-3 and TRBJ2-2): GAGVSQTPSNKVTEKGKYVELRCDPISGHTALYWYRQSLGQGPEFLIYFQGTGAADDSGLPNDRFFAVRPEGSVSTLKIQRTERGDSAVYLCASRELAGNTGELFFGEGSRLTVL.

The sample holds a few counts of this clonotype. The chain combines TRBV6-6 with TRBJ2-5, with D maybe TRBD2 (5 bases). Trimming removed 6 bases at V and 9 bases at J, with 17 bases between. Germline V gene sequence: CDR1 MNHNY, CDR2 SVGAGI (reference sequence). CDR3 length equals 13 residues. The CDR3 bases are TGTGCCAGCAGGGCCTCTCCCATCGGGGCCCAGTACTTC. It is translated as CASRASPIGAQYF.

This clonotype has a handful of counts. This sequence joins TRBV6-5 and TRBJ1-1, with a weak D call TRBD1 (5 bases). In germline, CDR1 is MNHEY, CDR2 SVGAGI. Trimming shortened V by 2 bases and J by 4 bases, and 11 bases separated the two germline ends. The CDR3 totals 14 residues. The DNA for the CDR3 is TGTGCCAGCAGTTACGGAGGGGCGCCCACTGAAGCTTTCTTT. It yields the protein CASSYGGAPTEAFF.

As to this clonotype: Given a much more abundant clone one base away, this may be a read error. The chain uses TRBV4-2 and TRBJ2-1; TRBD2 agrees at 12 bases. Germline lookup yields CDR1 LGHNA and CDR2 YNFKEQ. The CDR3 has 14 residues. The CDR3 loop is CDSSQDLRLAGANF. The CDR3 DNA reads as TGTGACAGCAGCCAAGATCTGCGACTAGCGGGGGCCAACTTC.